This T cell receptor (beta chain) was sequenced during a study of human T cells and chemical hapten exposure. Per the authors' pipeline: Sequenced samples showed a median of 95,638 TCRs each, with counts running from about 22,000 to 700,000. TCRdb passed the RACE reads through MiXCR, listing each CDR3 protein once. None of the V and J calls come from the authors' own analysis; TCRdb made them. Altogether some 110,000 distinct CDR3 sequences are present, under 40% being singletons, with the ten largest covering around 2.8%. Study-level points and caveats: No alteration of TCRs above 1 in 1000 frequency was seen with DPC sensitization.

The CDR3 is 14 amino acids. V gave up 2 bases and J gave up 7 bases, with 13 bases separating them. Germline CDR1 and CDR2: ENHRY and SYGVKD. This clonotype was observed many times. The target antigen is unknown. Time point noted: patch test 3, about 24 weeks after DPC sensitization. Sample treatment: therapeutic diphenylcyclopropenone sensitization with weekly scalp DPC. This clonotype was sampled from a middle-aged man with alopecia areata. Some clones in this sample may be carry-over from other donors' samples. This specimen consisted of whole blood, obtained in connection with sensitization to the hapten diphenylcyclopropenone (DPC). V and J are TRBV10-3 and TRBJ2-3, with D unresolved. CDR3 nucleotide sequence: TGTGCCATCAGTGAGCCTAGGAAGGCGTATACGCAGTATTTT. Protein sequence: CAISEPRKAYTQYF.